The rows below give T cell receptor beta chains drawn from one sample of a study of T-cell memory formation after mild COVID-19. TCRdb re-analysed the 5' RACE reads in MiXCR, keeping a single row per CDR3 protein. The table shows 140,000 or so distinct CDR3 sequences, with 11% to 15% occurring only once. The sample was PBMCs or a T cell subset sorted from them (not recorded which). The receptor set was obtained from an adult woman who had mild COVID-19 (a few samples of this study predate the infection). Cell type and time point are not known. Both conserved end residues are part of each CDR3. The D gene is left open where the match is weak. Rows give clone size only sometimes, using once, few, many, or a class for an expanded clone.

d_gene: -
v_gene: TRBV15
j_gene: TRBJ2-1
abundance: -
CDR3nt: TGTGCCACCAGCAGACGCAGCAACAATGAGCAGTTCTTC
CDR3aa: CATSRRSNNEQFF

d_gene: TRBD1
v_gene: TRBV6-2/TRBV6-3
j_gene: TRBJ2-3
abundance: few
CDR3nt: TGTGCCAGCAGTCTCGCAGGGGGAGATACGCAGTATTTT
CDR3aa: CASSLAGGDTQYF

d_gene: TRBD1
v_gene: TRBV7-9
j_gene: TRBJ1-1
abundance: -
CDR3nt: TGTGCCAGCAGCTTAGCCTACAGGGGTAGGAACACTGAAGCTTTCTTT
CDR3aa: CASSLAYRGRNTEAFF

d_gene: -
v_gene: TRBV21-1
j_gene: TRBJ2-2
abundance: -
CDR3nt: TGTGCCAGCAAGGAGGGACTACACGGGGAGCTGTTTTTT
CDR3aa: CASKEGLHGELFF

d_gene: TRBD2
v_gene: TRBV15
j_gene: TRBJ2-7
abundance: few
CDR3nt: TGTGCCACCAGCAGCTGGACTAGCGACCGGTACGAGCAGTACTTC
CDR3aa: CATSSWTSDRYEQYF

d_gene: TRBD2
v_gene: TRBV29-1
j_gene: TRBJ2-1
abundance: few
CDR3nt: TGCAGCGTTGAAGATATCGGGAGGGCAGCTTACAATGAGCAGTTCTTC
CDR3aa: CSVEDIGRAAYNEQFF

d_gene: -
v_gene: TRBV10-3
j_gene: TRBJ1-3
abundance: -
CDR3nt: TGTGCCATCAGTGAGGGCTTAAACTCTGGAAACACCATATATTTT
CDR3aa: CAISEGLNSGNTIYF

d_gene: -
v_gene: TRBV6-5
j_gene: TRBJ2-1
abundance: -
CDR3nt: TGTGCCACCACAGGTTCTAATGAGCAGTTCTTC
CDR3aa: CATTGSNEQFF

d_gene: -
v_gene: TRBV20-1
j_gene: TRBJ1-1
abundance: few
CDR3nt: TGCAGTGCTAGAGAGTGGTCCGGCACTGAAGCTTTCTTT
CDR3aa: CSAREWSGTEAFF

d_gene: -
v_gene: TRBV12-3/TRBV12-4
j_gene: TRBJ2-7
abundance: many
CDR3nt: TGTGCCAGCAGTAGCCAGGGCAGCTACGAGCAGTACTTC
CDR3aa: CASSSQGSYEQYF

d_gene: -
v_gene: TRBV27
j_gene: TRBJ2-5
abundance: few
CDR3nt: TGTGCCAGCAGAGGAGCTTACCAAGAGACCCAGTACTTC
CDR3aa: CASRGAYQETQYF

d_gene: -
v_gene: TRBV27
j_gene: TRBJ2-5
abundance: -
CDR3nt: TGTGCCAGCAGTCATACAGGATTGGAGACCCAGTACTTC
CDR3aa: CASSHTGLETQYF

d_gene: -
v_gene: TRBV6-1
j_gene: TRBJ2-3
abundance: -
CDR3nt: TGTGCCAGCAGTGAAGGCAGGGGTGGAGATACGCAGTATTTT
CDR3aa: CASSEGRGGDTQYF

d_gene: -
v_gene: TRBV7-7
j_gene: TRBJ1-1
abundance: -
CDR3nt: TGTGCCAGCAGCCCAGGAAGAGGGTCTGAAGCTTTCTTT
CDR3aa: CASSPGRGSEAFF

d_gene: TRBD1
v_gene: TRBV7-9
j_gene: TRBJ2-7
abundance: few
CDR3nt: TGTGCCAGCAGCCCCCGGGACAGATACTACGAGCAGTACTTC
CDR3aa: CASSPRDRYYEQYF

d_gene: TRBD1
v_gene: TRBV20-1
j_gene: TRBJ2-7
abundance: many
CDR3nt: TGCAGTGCTAGAGGGACAGGATCTGACTACGAGCAGTACTTC
CDR3aa: CSARGTGSDYEQYF

d_gene: TRBD2
v_gene: TRBV4-3
j_gene: TRBJ2-1
abundance: few
CDR3nt: TGCGCCAGCAGCCTAGATAGCGGGAGCTCCTACAATGAGCAGTTCTTC
CDR3aa: CASSLDSGSSYNEQFF

d_gene: -
v_gene: TRBV7-6
j_gene: TRBJ2-2
abundance: few
CDR3nt: TGTGCCAGCAGCTCGGCCGTTACCGGGGAGCTGTTTTTT
CDR3aa: CASSSAVTGELFF

d_gene: TRBD1
v_gene: TRBV5-1
j_gene: TRBJ2-3
abundance: -
CDR3nt: TGCGCCAGCCAGAGATGGGACAGGTCGAAAGATACGCAGTATTTT
CDR3aa: CASQRWDRSKDTQYF

d_gene: TRBD1
v_gene: TRBV5-5
j_gene: TRBJ2-7
abundance: many
CDR3nt: TGTGCCAGCAGCTCCGGGACAGGGTCCTACGAGCAGTACTTC
CDR3aa: CASSSGTGSYEQYF

d_gene: -
v_gene: TRBV18
j_gene: TRBJ2-1
abundance: few
CDR3nt: TGTGCCAGCTCACCCGGGCTGACGAGCTCCTACAATGAGCAGTTCTTC
CDR3aa: CASSPGLTSSYNEQFF

d_gene: -
v_gene: TRBV9
j_gene: TRBJ2-7
abundance: many
CDR3nt: TGTGCCAGCAGCCCACGTACCTCCTACGAGCAGTACTTC
CDR3aa: CASSPRTSYEQYF

d_gene: TRBD1
v_gene: TRBV10-1
j_gene: TRBJ2-7
abundance: many
CDR3nt: TGCGCCAGCAGTGAACCAGGACAGGGCGAGGGGACCTACGAGCAGTACTTC
CDR3aa: CASSEPGQGEGTYEQYF